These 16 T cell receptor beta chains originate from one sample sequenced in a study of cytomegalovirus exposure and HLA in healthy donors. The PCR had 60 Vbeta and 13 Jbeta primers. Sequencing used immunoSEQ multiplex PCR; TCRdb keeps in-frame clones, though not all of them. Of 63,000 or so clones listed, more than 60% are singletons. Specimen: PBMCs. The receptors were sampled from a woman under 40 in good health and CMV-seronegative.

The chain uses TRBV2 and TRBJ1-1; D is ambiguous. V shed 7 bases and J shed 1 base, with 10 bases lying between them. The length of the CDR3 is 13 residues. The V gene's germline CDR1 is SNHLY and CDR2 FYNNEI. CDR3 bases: TGTGCCAGCACCCTCGGGGAGAACACTGAAGCTTTCTTT. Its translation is CASTLGENTEAFF.

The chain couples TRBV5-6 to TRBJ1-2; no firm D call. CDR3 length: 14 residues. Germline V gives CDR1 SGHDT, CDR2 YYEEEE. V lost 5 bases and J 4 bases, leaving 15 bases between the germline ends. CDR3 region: CASRRLDTAYGYTF. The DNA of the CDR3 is TGTGCCAGCAGACGCCTTGACACCGCCTATGGCTACACCTTC.

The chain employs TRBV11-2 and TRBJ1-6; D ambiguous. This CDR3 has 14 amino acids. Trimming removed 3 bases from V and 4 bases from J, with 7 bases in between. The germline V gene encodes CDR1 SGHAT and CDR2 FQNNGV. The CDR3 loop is CASSLGQYNSPLHF. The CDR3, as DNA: TGTGCCAGCAGCTTGGGCCAATATAATTCACCCCTCCACTTT. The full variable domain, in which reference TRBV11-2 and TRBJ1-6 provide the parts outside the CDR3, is EAGVAQSPRYKIIEKRQSVAFWCNPISGHATLYWYQQILGQGPKLLIQFQNNGVVDDSQLPKDRFSAERLKGVDSTLKIQPAKLEDSAVYLCASSLGQYNSPLHFGNGTRLTVT.

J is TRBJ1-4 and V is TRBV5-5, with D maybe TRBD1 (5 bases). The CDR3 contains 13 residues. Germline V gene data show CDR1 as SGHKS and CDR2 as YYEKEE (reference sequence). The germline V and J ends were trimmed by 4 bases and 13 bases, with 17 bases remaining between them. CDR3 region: CASSLVGGESLFF. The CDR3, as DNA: TGTGCCAGCAGCCTCGTGGGGGGAGAATCACTGTTTTTT.

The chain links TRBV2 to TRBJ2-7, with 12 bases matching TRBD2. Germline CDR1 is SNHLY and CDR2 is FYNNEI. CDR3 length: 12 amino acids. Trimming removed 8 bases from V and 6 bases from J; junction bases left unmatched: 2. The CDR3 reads CASETSGGEQYF. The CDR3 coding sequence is TGTGCCAGCGAGACTAGCGGGGGCGAGCAGTACTTC.

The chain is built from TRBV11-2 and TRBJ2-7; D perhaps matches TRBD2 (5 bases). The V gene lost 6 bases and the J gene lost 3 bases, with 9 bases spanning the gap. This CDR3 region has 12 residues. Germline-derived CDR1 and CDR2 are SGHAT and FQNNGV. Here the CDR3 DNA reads TGTGCCAGCAGTTCGGGGATCTACGAGCAGTACGTC. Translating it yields CASSSGIYEQYV.

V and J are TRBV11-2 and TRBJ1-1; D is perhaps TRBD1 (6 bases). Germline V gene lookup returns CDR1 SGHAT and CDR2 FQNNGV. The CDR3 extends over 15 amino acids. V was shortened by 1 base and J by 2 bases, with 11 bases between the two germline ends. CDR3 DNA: TGTGCCAGCAGCTTAGTAGGCAGGGGTAACACTGAAGCTTTCTTT. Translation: CASSLVGRGNTEAFF.

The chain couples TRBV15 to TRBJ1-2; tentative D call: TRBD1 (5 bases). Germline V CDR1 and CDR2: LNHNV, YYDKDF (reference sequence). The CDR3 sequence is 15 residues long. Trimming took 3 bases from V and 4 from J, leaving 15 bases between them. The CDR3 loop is CATSRGQEASYGYTF. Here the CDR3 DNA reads TGTGCCACCAGCAGGGGGCAGGAAGCAAGCTATGGCTACACCTTC.

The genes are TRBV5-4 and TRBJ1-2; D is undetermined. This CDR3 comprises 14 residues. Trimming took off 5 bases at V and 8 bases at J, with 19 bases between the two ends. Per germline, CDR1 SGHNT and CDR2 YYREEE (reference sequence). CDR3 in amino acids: CASSFLFREGGYTF. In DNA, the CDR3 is TGTGCCAGCAGTTTCTTGTTTCGGGAAGGAGGCTACACCTTC.

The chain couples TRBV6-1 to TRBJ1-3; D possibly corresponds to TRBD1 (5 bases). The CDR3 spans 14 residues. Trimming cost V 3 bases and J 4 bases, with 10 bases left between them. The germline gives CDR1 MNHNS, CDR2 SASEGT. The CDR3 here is CASSDGHRGNTIYF. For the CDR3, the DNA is TGTGCCAGCAGTGACGGACATAGGGGAAACACCATATATTTT.

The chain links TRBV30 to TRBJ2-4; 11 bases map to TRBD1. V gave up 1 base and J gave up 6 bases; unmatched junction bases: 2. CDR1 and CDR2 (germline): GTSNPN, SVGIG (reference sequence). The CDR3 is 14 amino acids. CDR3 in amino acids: CAWSGGTGGNIQYF. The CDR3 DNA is TGTGCCTGGAGTGGCGGGACAGGGGGAAACATTCAGTACTTC.

This chain's CDR3 is CATETGTGQPQHF. CDR3 nucleotide sequence: TGTGCCACTGAGACAGGGACGGGTCAGCCCCAGCATTTT. The chain couples TRBV10-3 to TRBJ1-5, with 7 positions matching TRBD1. The CDR3 sequence is 13 residues long. V gave up 10 bases and J gave up 6 bases; unmatched junction bases: 9. Germline CDR1 and CDR2: ENHRY and SYGVKD.

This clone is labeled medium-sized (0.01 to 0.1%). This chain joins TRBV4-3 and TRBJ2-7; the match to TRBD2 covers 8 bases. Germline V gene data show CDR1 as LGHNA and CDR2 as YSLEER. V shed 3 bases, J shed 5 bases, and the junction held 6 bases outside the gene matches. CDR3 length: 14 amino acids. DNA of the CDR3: TGCGCCAGCAGCCATTACGGGGGGGGCGACGAGCAGTACTTC. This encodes CASSHYGGGDEQYF.

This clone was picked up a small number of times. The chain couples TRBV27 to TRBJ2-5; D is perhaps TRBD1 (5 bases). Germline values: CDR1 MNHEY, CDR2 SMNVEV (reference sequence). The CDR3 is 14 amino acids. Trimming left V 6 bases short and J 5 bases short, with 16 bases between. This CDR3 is CASSLRALTETQYF. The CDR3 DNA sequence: TGTGCCAGCAGCCTCAGGGCTCTGACGGAGACCCAGTACTTC.

In nucleotides, the CDR3 is TGTGCCAGCAGTTACTCGAACAGGGAGGGCCATGGCTACACCTTC. Amino acids: CASSYSNREGHGYTF. The V and J genes are TRBV6-5 and TRBJ1-2; possible D gene TRBD1, 6 bases. Germline V gene data show CDR1 as MNHEY and CDR2 as SVGAGI. The CDR3 is 15 amino acids. The V gene lost 0 bases and the J gene lost 6 bases, with 14 bases spanning the gap.

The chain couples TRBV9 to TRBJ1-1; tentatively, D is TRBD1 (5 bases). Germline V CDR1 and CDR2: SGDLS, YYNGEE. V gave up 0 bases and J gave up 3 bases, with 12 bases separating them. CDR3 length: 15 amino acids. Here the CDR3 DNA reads TGTGCCAGCAGCGTAGGAGTAGGGGTAGACACTGAAGCTTTCTTT. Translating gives CASSVGVGVDTEAFF. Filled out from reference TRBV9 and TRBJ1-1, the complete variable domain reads DSGVTQTPKHLITATGQRVTLRCSPRSGDLSVYWYQQSLDQGLQFLIQYYNGEERAKGNILERFSAQQFPDLHSELNLSSLELGDSALYFCASSVGVGVDTEAFFGQGTRLTVV.